This TCR beta chain was sequenced during a study of blood T cells in healthy people across ages. Study-level findings and limits: Diversity of TCR beta per million T cells declined in a roughly linear way with age. Unsorted PBMC material precluded a definitive naive versus antigen-experienced comparison. With donor CMV status unknown, expanded clonotype changes were possibly confounded. As naive T cell percentage varied, TCR beta diversity correlated strongly with it.

Remarks on this clonotype: Its antigen is as yet unknown.

A sample-barcoded 5' primer and a J-beta primer mix were used in a second PCR of roughly 7 to 11 cycles. Each CDR3 protein is one row after TCRdb ran MiXCR on the 5' RACE reads. The sample contains fewer than 2,000,000 distinct CDR3 sequences, around 35% of which appear only once. Sequenced material: blood. The sequence came from a woman between 25 and 40 years old in good health.

CDR3 region: CSASGTGGNTEAFF. The CDR3 coding sequence is TGCAGTGCTAGTGGGACGGGGGGGAACACTGAAGCTTTCTTT. The V and J genes are TRBV20-1 and TRBJ1-1; TRBD1 is a possible D gene (5 bases). Germline V gene sequence: CDR1 DFQATT, CDR2 SNEGSKA (reference sequence). The CDR3 runs to 14 residues. Trimming pared 3 bases from V and 1 base from J, leaving 12 bases between.